This T cell receptor beta chain was found in a study of CD8+ T cells in alopecia areata. In each case, RNA was isolated and then reverse transcribed into cDNA as the sequencing template. Using immunoSEQ multiplex PCR, the repertoire was profiled, and TCRdb retains in-frame clones only, with some absent. Among about 140,000 clones listed, around 51% were seen once. Trimming took 2 bases from V and 4 from J; bases not matched to a gene: 12. Per the germline V gene, CDR1 is LNHNV and CDR2 is YYDKDF (reference sequence). This CDR3 has 17 residues. The chain combines TRBV15 with TRBJ2-3; TRBD2 aligns across 7 bases. The specimen comprised CD4+ T cells sorted from blood, sampled at week 0. This TCR derives from a human donor with alopecia areata. The CDR3 is CATSRPSQAGTADTQYF. The DNA for the CDR3 is TGTGCCACCAGCAGACCCTCCCAAGCGGGAACAGCAGATACGCAGTATTTT.